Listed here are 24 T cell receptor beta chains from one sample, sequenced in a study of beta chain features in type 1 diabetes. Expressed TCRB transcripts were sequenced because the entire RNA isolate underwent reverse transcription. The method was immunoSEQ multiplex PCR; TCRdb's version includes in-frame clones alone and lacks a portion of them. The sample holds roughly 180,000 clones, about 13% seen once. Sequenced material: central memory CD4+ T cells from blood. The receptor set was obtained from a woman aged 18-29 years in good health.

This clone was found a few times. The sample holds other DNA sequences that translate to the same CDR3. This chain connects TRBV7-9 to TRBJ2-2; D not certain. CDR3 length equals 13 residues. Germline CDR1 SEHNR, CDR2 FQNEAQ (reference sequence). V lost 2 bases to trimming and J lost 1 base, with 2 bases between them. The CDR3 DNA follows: TGTGCCAGCAGCTTACTGAACACCGGGGAGCTGTTTTTT. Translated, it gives CASSLLNTGELFF. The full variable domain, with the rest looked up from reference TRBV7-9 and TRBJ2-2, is DTGVSQNPRHKITKRGQNVTFRCDPISEHNRLYWYRQTLGQGPEFLTYFQNEAQLEKSRLLSDRFSAERPKGSFSTLEIQRTEQGDSAMYLCASSLLNTGELFFGEGSRLTVL.

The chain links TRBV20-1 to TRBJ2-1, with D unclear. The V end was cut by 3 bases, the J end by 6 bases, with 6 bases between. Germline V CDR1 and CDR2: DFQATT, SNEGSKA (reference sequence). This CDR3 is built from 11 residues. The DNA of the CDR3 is TGCAGTGCTAGGACTTCCAATGAGCAGTTCTTC. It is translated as CSARTSNEQFF.

The CDR3 DNA sequence: TGTGCCAGCGGCCCCTCCGACAGGGGCTTAGGAGAGACCCAGTACTTC. This gives the protein CASGPSDRGLGETQYF. This rearrangement joins TRBV11-1 to TRBJ2-5, with 8 bases lining up with TRBD1. The CDR3 length is 16 residues. The V gene end was trimmed by 8 bases and the J gene end by 4 bases; junction bases not matched to a gene: 15. CDR1 is SGHAT and CDR2 is FQDESV in the germline V gene (reference sequence).

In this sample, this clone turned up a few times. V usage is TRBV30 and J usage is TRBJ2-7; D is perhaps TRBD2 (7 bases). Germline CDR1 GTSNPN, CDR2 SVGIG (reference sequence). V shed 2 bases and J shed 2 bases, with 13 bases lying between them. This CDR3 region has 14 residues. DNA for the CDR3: TGTGCCTGGAGTCGTGGGCGGGGGCCCTACGAGCAGTACTTC. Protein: CAWSRGRGPYEQYF.

The CDR3 is CASSRGPGERREQYF. The CDR3 DNA is TGTGCCAGCAGCCGTGGACCCGGGGAGAGGCGCGAGCAGTACTTC. This sequence joins TRBV14 and TRBJ2-7, with D tentatively TRBD2 (5 bases). This CDR3 has 15 amino acids. Trimming took 4 bases from V and 6 from J, leaving 19 bases between them. Germline values: CDR1 SGHDN, CDR2 FVKESK.

CDR3 DNA sequence: TGCGCCAGCAAACGGGACGGGGCTAGCGGGAGGAACACCGGGGAGCTGTTTTTT. Protein: CASKRDGASGRNTGELFF. This rearrangement joins TRBV5-1 to TRBJ2-2; 10 nucleotides align to TRBD2. Per the germline V gene, CDR1 is SGHRS and CDR2 is YFSETQ. The CDR3 totals 18 residues. The ends lost 6 bases at V and 1 base at J; junction bases unmatched: 12.

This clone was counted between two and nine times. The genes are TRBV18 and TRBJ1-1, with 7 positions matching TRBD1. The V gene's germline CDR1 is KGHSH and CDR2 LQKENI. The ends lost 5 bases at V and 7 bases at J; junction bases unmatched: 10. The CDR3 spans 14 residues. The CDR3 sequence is CASSTGTARNEAFF. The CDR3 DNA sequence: TGTGCCAGCTCAACCGGGACAGCGAGAAATGAAGCTTTCTTT.

CDR3 residues: CASSFLAGADYEQYF. The CDR3 nucleotides are TGTGCCAGCAGTTTTCTAGCGGGAGCGGACTACGAGCAGTACTTC. V usage is TRBV28 and J usage is TRBJ2-7; 10 bases are a match to TRBD2. V shed 3 bases, J shed 3 bases, and the junction held 5 bases outside the gene matches. The CDR3 has 15 amino acids. Germline V CDR1 and CDR2: MDHEN, SYDVKM.

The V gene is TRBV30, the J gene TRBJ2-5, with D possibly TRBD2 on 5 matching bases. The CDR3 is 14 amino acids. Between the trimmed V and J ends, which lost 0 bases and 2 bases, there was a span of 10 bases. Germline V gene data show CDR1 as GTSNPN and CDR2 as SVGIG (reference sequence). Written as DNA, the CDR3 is TGTGCCTGGAGTGTAGGAGGTAATCAAGAGACCCAGTACTTC. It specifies CAWSVGGNQETQYF. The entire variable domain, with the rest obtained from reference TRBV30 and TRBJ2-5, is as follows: SQTIHQWPATLVQPVGSPLSLECTVEGTSNPNLYWYRQAAGRGLQLLFYSVGIGQISSEVPQNLSASRPQDRQFILSSKKLLLSDSGFYLCAWSVGGNQETQYFGPGTRLLVL.

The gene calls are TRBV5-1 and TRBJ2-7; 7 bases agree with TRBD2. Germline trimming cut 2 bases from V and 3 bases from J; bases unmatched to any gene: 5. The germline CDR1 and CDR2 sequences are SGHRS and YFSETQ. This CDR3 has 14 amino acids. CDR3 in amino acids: CASSFGGSNYEQYF. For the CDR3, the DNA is TGCGCCAGCAGCTTCGGCGGGAGCAACTACGAGCAGTACTTC.

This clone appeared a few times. The CDR3 here is CASSNGPGRETQYF. In DNA, the CDR3 is TGTGCCAGCAGTAACGGTCCCGGCAGGGAGACCCAGTACTTC. The rearrangement joins TRBV2 to TRBJ2-5; D is unclear. The CDR3 runs to 14 residues. Germline V lookup: CDR1 SNHLY, CDR2 FYNNEI. Trimming stripped 5 bases from V and 5 bases from J, with 15 bases between.

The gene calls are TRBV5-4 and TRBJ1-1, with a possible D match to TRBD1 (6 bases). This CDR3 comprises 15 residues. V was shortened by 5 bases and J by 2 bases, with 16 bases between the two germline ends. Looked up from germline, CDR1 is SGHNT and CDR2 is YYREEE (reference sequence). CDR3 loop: CASRERKGGNTEAFF. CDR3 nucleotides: TGTGCCAGCAGGGAAAGGAAAGGGGGTAACACTGAAGCTTTCTTT.

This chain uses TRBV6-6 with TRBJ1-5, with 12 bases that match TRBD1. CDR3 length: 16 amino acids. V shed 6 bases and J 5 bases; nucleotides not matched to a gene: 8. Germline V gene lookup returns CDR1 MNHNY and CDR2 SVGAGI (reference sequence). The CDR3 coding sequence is TGTGCCAGCAGGCAGGGACAGGGGGCCTCCTATCAGCCCCAGCATTTT. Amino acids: CASRQGQGASYQPQHF.

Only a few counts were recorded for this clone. The CDR3 reads CASSLYSGSGNEQFF. The CDR3 coding sequence is TGCGCCAGCAGCTTGTATAGCGGGAGTGGGAATGAGCAGTTCTTC. This chain uses TRBV5-1 with TRBJ2-1; 9 positions match TRBD2. Germline V gene data show CDR1 as SGHRS and CDR2 as YFSETQ. The CDR3 length is 15 residues. Trimming removed 1 base from V and 7 bases from J; junction bases left unmatched: 6. The whole variable domain, filled in from reference TRBV5-1 and TRBJ2-1, reads KAGVTQTPRYLIKTRGQQVTLSCSPISGHRSVSWYQQTPGQGLQFLFEYFSETQRNKGNFPGRFSGRQFSNSRSEMNVSTLELGDSALYLCASSLYSGSGNEQFFGPGTRLTVL.

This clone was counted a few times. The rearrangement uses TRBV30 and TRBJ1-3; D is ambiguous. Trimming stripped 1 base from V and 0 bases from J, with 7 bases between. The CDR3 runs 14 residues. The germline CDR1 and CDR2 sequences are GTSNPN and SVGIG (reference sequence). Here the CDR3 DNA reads TGTGCCTGGAGTGAGGACTTCTCTGGAAACACCATATATTTT. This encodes CAWSEDFSGNTIYF.

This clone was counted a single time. The CDR3 reads CASSLREDTGELFF. CDR3 sequence (DNA): TGTGCCAGCAGCTTGAGGGAGGACACCGGGGAGCTGTTTTTT. V gene TRBV5-4 combines with J gene TRBJ2-2; D is perhaps TRBD2 (6 bases). V lost 1 base to trimming and J lost 3 bases, with 7 bases between them. The CDR3 has 14 amino acids. Germline V gene sequence: CDR1 SGHNT, CDR2 YYREEE (reference sequence).

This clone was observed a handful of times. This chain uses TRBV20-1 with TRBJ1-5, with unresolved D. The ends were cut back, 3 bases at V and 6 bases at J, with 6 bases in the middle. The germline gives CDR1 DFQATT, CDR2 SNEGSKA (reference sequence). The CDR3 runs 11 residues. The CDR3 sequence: CSASHSQPQHF. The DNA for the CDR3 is TGCAGTGCTAGTCACAGTCAGCCCCAGCATTTT.

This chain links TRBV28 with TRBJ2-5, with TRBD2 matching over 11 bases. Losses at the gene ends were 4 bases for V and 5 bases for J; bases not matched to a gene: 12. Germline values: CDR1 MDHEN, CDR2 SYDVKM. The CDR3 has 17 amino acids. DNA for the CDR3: TGTGCCAGCAGTTCCAGACCTACTAGCGGGAGTGACGAGACCCAGTACTTC. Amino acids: CASSSRPTSGSDETQYF.

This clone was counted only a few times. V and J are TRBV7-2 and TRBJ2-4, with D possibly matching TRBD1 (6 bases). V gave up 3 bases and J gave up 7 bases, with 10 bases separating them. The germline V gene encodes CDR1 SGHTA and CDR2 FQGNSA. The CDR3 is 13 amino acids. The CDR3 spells CASSLDSTNIQYF. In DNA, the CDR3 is TGTGCCAGCAGCTTGGACAGTACGAACATTCAGTACTTC.

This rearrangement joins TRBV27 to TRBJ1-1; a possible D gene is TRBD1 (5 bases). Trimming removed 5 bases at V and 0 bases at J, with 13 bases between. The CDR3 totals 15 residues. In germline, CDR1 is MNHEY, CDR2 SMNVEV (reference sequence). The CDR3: CASSRTGPMNTEAFF. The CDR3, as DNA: TGTGCCAGCAGTAGAACAGGTCCTATGAACACTGAAGCTTTCTTT.

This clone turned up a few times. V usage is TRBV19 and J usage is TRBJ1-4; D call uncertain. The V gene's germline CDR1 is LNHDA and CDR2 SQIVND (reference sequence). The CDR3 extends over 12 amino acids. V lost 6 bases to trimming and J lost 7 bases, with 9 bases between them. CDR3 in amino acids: CASRQGSEKLFF. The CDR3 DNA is TGTGCCAGTAGACAAGGGAGTGAAAAACTGTTTTTT.

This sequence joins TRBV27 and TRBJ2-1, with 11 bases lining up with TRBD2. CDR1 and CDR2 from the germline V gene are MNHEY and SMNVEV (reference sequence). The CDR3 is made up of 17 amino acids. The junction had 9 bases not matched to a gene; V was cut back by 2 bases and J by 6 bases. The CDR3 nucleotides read TGTGCCAGCAGTTTAGGGATCGGTAGCGGGAGGGCCAATGAGCAGTTCTTC. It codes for CASSLGIGSGRANEQFF.

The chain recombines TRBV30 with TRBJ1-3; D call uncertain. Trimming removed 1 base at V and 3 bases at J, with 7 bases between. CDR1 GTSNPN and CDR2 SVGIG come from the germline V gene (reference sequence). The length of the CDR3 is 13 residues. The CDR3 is CAWSGASGNTIYF. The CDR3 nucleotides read TGTGCCTGGAGTGGGGCAAGTGGAAACACCATATATTTT.

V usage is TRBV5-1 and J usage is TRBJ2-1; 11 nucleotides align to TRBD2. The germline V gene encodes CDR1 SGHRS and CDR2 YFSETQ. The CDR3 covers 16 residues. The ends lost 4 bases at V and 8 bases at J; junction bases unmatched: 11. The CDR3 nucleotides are TGCGCCAGCAGCATCCTTAGCGGGAGGGCCATGGATGAGCAGTTCTTC. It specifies CASSILSGRAMDEQFF.